The rows below give T cell receptor beta chains drawn from one sample of a study of blood T cell repertoires in COVID-19. TCRdb's table, derived via immunoSEQ multiplex PCR, lists solely in-frame clones and lacks some. This table has about 45,000 clones, nearly 80% appearing once. The sequencing input was peripheral blood. These receptors all come from a man in his 70s with acute or convalescent COVID-19. CDR3s leave out the opening cysteine and the closing phenylalanine or tryptophan. The order of the fields is J gene, V gene, CDR3 protein.

TRBJ1-2,TRBV19,ASTVAGTYRGYT
TRBJ1-2,TRBV18,ASSRLSGQDLFYGYT
TRBJ2-3,TRBV4-1,ASSQVGRRAGDTQY
TRBJ2-7,TRBV2,ASSFRTSGPGEQY
TRBJ2-1,TRBV9,ASSVVGSGAYNEQF
TRBJ1-2,TRBV2,ASLSQGIVYGYT
TRBJ2-7,TRBV4-1,ASSPGQGAYEQY
TRBJ2-2,TRBV19,ATQGGHPNTGELF
TRBJ1-3,TRBV7-2,ASSDPPRSAGNTIY
TRBJ1-5,TRBV9,ASSVGPVNQPQH
TRBJ1-3,TRBV28,ASSLSGTGRNTIY
TRBJ2-7,TRBV6-5,ATTWGGYEQY
TRBJ1-6,TRBV7-2,ASSLRQGANSPLH
TRBJ1-1,TRBV5-1,ASRQNTEAF
TRBJ2-1,TRBV5-8,ASSPHLRGSFYNEQF
TRBJ2-2,TRBV19,ASSIRGQGFSGELF
TRBJ1-2,TRBV4-2,ASRAEGGFRYGYT
TRBJ2-5,TRBV24-1,ATSQGPTQY
TRBJ2-7,TRBV19,ASSPPRGTGSYEQY
TRBJ1-1,TRBV19,ASDEGRGNTEAF
TRBJ2-1,TRBV30,AWSVRASHFYNEQF
TRBJ2-1,TRBV4-3,ASSQDTGTSGGNEQF
TRBJ1-5,TRBV5-1,ASSLLGDPNQPQH
TRBJ1-4,TRBV28,ASSLSGYTNEKLF
TRBJ2-1,TRBV19,ASSMRLSLDSPNFVTSYNEQF
TRBJ1-5,TRBV19,ASRNSNQPQH
TRBJ1-2,TRBV4-1,ASSQDRGDGYT
TRBJ2-5,TRBV11-2,ASSFWRKETQY
TRBJ2-7,TRBV3-1/TRBV3-2,ASSQQGPSYEQY
TRBJ1-6,TRBV5-1,ASSLETGQGWNSPLH
TRBJ1-4,TRBV7-7,ASSPVVAANFATNEKLF
TRBJ1-6,TRBV7-2,ASSSLDRAGSYNSPLH
TRBJ2-1,TRBV9,ASSVTPGGSNEQF
TRBJ2-2,TRBV7-6,ASSSGQGYGGELF
TRBJ1-6,TRBV5-1,ASTLEGGHNSPLH
TRBJ1-4,TRBV7-6,ASSPVWLPNEKLF
TRBJ2-7,TRBV14,ASSKGDRGLSYEQY
TRBJ2-1,TRBV29-1,SVEPTSRDEQF
TRBJ2-6,TRBV18,ASSATGGYGANVLT
TRBJ1-2,TRBV28,ASLSRANYGYT
TRBJ1-1,TRBV4-2,ASSQERRGTEAF
TRBJ1-5,TRBV28,ASRGGGLGNQPQH
TRBJ2-3,TRBV5-1,ASSLVGQGPGDTQY
TRBJ1-4,TRBV5-1,ASSGTGGNEKLF
TRBJ2-7,TRBV2,ASTPATSYEQY
TRBJ2-3,TRBV11-2,ASSPDRATDTQY
TRBJ2-5,TRBV11-3,ASGQGLFETQY
TRBJ1-2,TRBV11-2,ASSFAGGYGYT
TRBJ1-2,TRBV21-1,ASTPPIGTGARSNYGYT
TRBJ1-4,TRBV18,ASSPNQRNEKLF
TRBJ2-2,TRBV14,ASSPRQGPAGELF
TRBJ1-1,TRBV6-2/TRBV6-3,ASSKDRVREAF
TRBJ2-7,TRBV18,ASSPYRGGEQY
TRBJ1-4,TRBV7-8,ASKVGTGGEKLF
TRBJ1-2,TRBV10-1,ASRIYRSAPLANYGYT
TRBJ1-6,TRBV28,ASSSPGTGRNSPLH
TRBJ2-1,TRBV5-1,ASSTGLAGGPRDYNEQF